This TCR beta chain was sequenced in a study of T cell responses to AZD1222 COVID-19 vaccine. Study results and caveats: It should be noted that donors were predominantly white British and more often female, and clonal diversity was possibly underestimated. CD4 TCRs associated with vaccination spanned spike, dominating at 160-218 and 743-854.

V lost 1 base and J lost 3, with 13 bases in between. The CDR3 is made up of 16 amino acids. Germline CDR1 SGHVS, CDR2 FQNEAQ. About this clone: The antigen is undetermined.

Data came from immunoSEQ multiplex PCR; TCRdb stores just in-frame clones and leaves some out. The data hold roughly 180,000 clones, with about nine tenths observed a single time. Material: peripheral blood, obtained on day 0 of MenACWY control vaccination. This sequence joins TRBV7-8 and TRBJ1-3; D is unclear. This TCR came from an adult in good health. This CDR3 reads CASSLVGNLRGNTIYF. DNA of the CDR3: TGTGCCAGCAGCTTAGTTGGGAACCTTCGTGGAAACACCATATATTTT. The whole variable domain, remainder taken from reference TRBV7-8 and TRBJ1-3, is GAGVSQSPRYKVAKRGQDVALRCDPISGHVSLFWYQQALGQGPEFLTYFQNEAQLDKSGLPSDRFFAERPEGSVSTLKIQRTQQEDSAVYLCASSLVGNLRGNTIYFGEGSWLTVV.